Reported below is one T cell receptor (beta chain). The data are from a study of blood T cell repertoires in COVID-19. Overall study: Acute and convalescent COVID-19 specimens originated in the United States, Italy and Spain. T cells, B-cell-depleted T cells, or PBMCs supplied cDNA or gDNA.

This table comes from immunoSEQ multiplex PCR, and its TCRdb copy is limited to in-frame clones, with some not included. The data contain 140,000 to 150,000 clones, 60% to 85% of them seen just once; the ten biggest clones take up 16%. Germline V gene data show CDR1 as SQVTM and CDR2 as ANQGSEA. The CDR3 length is 11 residues. The V end was cut by 3 bases, the J end by 4 bases, with 6 bases between. The J gene is TRBJ1-2, the V gene TRBV29-1, with unresolved D. Sequenced input: peripheral blood. The TCR comes from a man in his fifties with acute or convalescent COVID-19. The CDR3 DNA follows: TGCAGCGTTGAGCGGAGCTATGGCTACACCTTC. Its protein is CSVERSYGYTF.